Detailed here is one TCR beta chain. Seattle's cohort entered during active infection and was followed longitudinally. This sample stems from a study of blood T cell repertoires in COVID-19. About the study: Samples of COVID-19 (acute and convalescent) were obtained from the United States, Italy and Spain. In each case, the material was cDNA or gDNA derived from T cells, B-cell-depleted T cells, or PBMCs.

This CDR3 is built from 14 residues. In germline, CDR1 is MNHEY, CDR2 SVGAGI. V lost 0 bases and J lost 10, with 13 bases in between. Under the authors' procedure: Nucleated cell number was recorded as an estimate derived from reference gene primer amplification. The protocol was immunoSEQ multiplex PCR, while the TCRdb copy is restricted to in-frame clones and leaves out a portion. From that table come the V and J calls and clone size; the DNA was used to work out D and trimming. The sample records roughly 280,000 clones, approximately 91% being singletons. Sequences were obtained from peripheral blood. The chain combines TRBV6-5 with TRBJ2-1; D gene uncertain. The clonotype was recovered from a woman aged 25 to 39 with COVID-19, enrolled during active disease. CDR3 in amino acids: CASSYSKQVKEQFF. CDR3 bases: TGTGCCAGCAGTTACTCGAAACAAGTTAAGGAGCAGTTCTTC.